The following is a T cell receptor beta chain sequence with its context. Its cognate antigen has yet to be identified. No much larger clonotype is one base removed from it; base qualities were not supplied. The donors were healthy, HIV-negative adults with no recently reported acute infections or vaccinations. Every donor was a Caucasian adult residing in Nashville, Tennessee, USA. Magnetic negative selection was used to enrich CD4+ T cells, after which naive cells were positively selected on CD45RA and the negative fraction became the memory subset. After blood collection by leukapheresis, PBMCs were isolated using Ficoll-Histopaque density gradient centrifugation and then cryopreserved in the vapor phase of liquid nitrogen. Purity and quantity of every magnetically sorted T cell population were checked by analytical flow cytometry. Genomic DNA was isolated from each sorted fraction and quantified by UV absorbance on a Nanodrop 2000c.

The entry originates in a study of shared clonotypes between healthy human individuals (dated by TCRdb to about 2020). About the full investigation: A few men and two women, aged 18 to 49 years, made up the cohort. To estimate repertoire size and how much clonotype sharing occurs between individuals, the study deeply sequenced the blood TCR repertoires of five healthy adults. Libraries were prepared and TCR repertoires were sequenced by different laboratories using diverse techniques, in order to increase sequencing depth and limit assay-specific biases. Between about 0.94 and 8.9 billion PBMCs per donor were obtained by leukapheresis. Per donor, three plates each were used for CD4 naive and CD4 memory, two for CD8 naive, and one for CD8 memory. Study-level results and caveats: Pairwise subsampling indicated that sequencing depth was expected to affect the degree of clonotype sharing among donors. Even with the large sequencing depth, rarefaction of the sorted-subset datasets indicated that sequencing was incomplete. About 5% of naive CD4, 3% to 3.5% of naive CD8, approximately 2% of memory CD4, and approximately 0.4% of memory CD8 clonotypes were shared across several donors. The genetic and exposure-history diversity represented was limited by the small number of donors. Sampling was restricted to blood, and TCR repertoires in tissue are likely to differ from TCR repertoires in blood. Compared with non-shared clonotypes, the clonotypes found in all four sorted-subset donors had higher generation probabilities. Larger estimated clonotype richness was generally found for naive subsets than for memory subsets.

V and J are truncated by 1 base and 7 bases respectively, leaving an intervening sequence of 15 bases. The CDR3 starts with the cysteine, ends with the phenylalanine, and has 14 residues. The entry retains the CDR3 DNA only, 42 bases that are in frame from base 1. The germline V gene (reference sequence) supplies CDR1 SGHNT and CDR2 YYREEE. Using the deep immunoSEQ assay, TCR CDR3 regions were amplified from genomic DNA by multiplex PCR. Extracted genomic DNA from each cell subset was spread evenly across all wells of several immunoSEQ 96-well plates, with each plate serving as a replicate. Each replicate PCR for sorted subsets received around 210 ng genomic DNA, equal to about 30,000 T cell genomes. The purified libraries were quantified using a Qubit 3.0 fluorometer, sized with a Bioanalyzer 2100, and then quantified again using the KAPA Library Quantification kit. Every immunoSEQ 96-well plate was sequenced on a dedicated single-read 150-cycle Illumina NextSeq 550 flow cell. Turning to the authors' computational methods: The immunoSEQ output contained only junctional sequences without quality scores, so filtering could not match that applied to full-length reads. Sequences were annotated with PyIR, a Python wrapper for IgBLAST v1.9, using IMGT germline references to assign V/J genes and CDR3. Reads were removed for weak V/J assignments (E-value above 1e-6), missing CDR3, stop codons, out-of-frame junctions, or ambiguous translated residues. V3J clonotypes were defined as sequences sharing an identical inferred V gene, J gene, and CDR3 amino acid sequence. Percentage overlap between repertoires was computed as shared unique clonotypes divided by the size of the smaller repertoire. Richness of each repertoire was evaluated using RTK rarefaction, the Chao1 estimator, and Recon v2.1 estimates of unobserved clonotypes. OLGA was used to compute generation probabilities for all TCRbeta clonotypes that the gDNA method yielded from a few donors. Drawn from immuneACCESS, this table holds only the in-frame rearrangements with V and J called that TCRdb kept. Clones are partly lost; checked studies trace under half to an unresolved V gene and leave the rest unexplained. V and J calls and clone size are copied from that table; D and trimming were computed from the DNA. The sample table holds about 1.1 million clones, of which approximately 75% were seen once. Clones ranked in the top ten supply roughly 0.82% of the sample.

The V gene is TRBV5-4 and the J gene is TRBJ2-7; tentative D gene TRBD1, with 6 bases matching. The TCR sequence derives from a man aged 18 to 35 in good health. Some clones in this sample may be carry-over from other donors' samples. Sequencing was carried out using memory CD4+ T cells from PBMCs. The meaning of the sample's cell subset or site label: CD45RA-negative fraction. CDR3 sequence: CASSLSLNQGEQYF. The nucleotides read TGTGCCAGCAGCTTGTCTCTCAACCAGGGGGAGCAGTACTTC.